These 30 T cell receptor beta chains were sequenced from one sample in a study of T-cell reconstitution after alpha-beta-depleted transplantation in children. The TCRbeta library was prepared with unique molecular identifiers. Each CDR3 protein gets one entry after TCRdb re-called the PCR reads with MiXCR. The data show about 130,000 distinct CDR3 sequences, with roughly 9.7% seen just once and 24% held by the top ten. Sequenced material: PBMCs, mostly from graft donor cells, taken 180 days after TCRalphabeta/CD19-depleted stem cell transplant. These receptors were collected from a girl less than two years old who had a stem cell transplant for combined immunodeficiency, so the T cells may come from the graft donor.

This clonotype was observed a few times. This chain joins TRBV5-1 and TRBJ2-3; no clear D gene. Deletions cut 0 bases from V and 6 bases from J, with 5 bases between. This CDR3 is built from 12 residues. Germline V CDR1 and CDR2: SGHRS, YFSETQ. Here the CDR3 DNA reads TGCGCCAGCAGCTTGGATGCGGATACGCAGTATTTT. Its translation is CASSLDADTQYF.

In its sample, this clonotype was seen many times. The chain joins TRBV29-1 to TRBJ1-1, with D unclear. Germline V gene data show CDR1 as SQVTM and CDR2 as ANQGSEA. V gave up 4 bases and J gave up 8 bases, with 8 bases separating them. This CDR3 has 10 residues. CDR3 nucleotide sequence: TGCAGCGTTGTTCAAGGGGAAGCTTTCTTT. Translating it yields CSVVQGEAFF.

This clonotype was detected many times. V usage is TRBV20-1 and J usage is TRBJ2-7; D may be TRBD2 (6 bases). Germline loops: CDR1 DFQATT, CDR2 SNEGSKA (reference sequence). Trimming took 6 bases from V and 6 from J, leaving 18 bases between them. This CDR3 is built from 13 residues. The CDR3 spells CSANRRGAGEQYF. In nucleotides, the CDR3 is TGCAGTGCCAACCGGCGGGGAGCAGGCGAGCAGTACTTC.

The chain couples TRBV20-1 to TRBJ2-2; a weak D match, TRBD1 (6 bases). CDR1 DFQATT and CDR2 SNEGSKA come from the germline V gene (reference sequence). The CDR3 runs 14 residues. V dropped 6 bases and J dropped 5 bases, with 16 bases sitting between them. CDR3 sequence reads: CSAVGRGNTGELFF. The DNA for the CDR3 is TGCAGTGCGGTCGGCAGGGGAAATACCGGGGAGCTGTTTTTT.

This clonotype showed up just a few times. The rearrangement links TRBV20-1 to TRBJ2-7, with 7 bases lining up with TRBD2. Per germline, CDR1 DFQATT and CDR2 SNEGSKA (reference sequence). V trimming: 5 bases; J trimming: 3 bases; junction bases outside the gene matches: 10. The CDR3 has 14 residues. In DNA, the CDR3 is TGCAGTGCTGATCGATGGGGAGGGGACTACGAGCAGTACTTC. Its protein is CSADRWGGDYEQYF.

The chain carries TRBV20-1 and TRBJ2-3; 9 nucleotides agree with TRBD2. The CDR3 sequence is 18 residues long. Per germline, CDR1 DFQATT and CDR2 SNEGSKA (reference sequence). J gave up 6 bases and V 3 bases, and 19 bases lay outside the gene matches. The CDR3 loop is CSASWVPSGDIGRDTQYF. The CDR3 coding sequence is TGCAGTGCTAGTTGGGTCCCTAGCGGGGATATTGGTAGGGATACGCAGTATTTT.

In this sample, this clonotype turned up a few times. This rearrangement joins TRBV7-2 to TRBJ2-7; D might be TRBD1 (6 bases). This CDR3 comprises 15 residues. V was clipped by 6 bases and J by 2 bases, with 17 bases between them. Germline assignment: CDR1 SGHTA and CDR2 FQGNSA. Here the CDR3 reads CASSFKGDVAYEQYF. CDR3 sequence (DNA): TGTGCCAGCAGTTTCAAGGGGGATGTGGCCTACGAGCAGTACTTC.

The V call is TRBV29-1, the J call TRBJ2-7; D is possibly TRBD1 or TRBD2 (5 bases each). V was trimmed by 6 bases and J by 3 bases, leaving 15 bases between them. This CDR3 spans 13 amino acids. CDR1 is SQVTM and CDR2 is ANQGSEA in the germline V gene. CDR3 in amino acids: CSVRAMGVYEQYF. CDR3 DNA: TGCAGCGTGAGGGCCATGGGGGTCTACGAGCAGTACTTC.

The rearrangement links TRBV10-3 to TRBJ2-6; D might be TRBD2 (5 bases). The V and J ends lost 4 bases and 1 base respectively, with 11 bases between them. The CDR3 covers 16 residues. CDR1 ENHRY and CDR2 SYGVKD come from the germline V gene. CDR3 in amino acids: CAISAGLKSGANVLTF. CDR3 coding DNA: TGTGCCATCAGTGCTGGACTTAAGTCTGGGGCCAACGTCCTGACTTTC.

This chain joins TRBV7-2 and TRBJ1-5; no clear D. CDR1 and CDR2 from the germline V gene are SGHTA and FQGNSA. Trimming took 1 base from V and 6 from J, leaving 10 bases between them. The length of the CDR3 is 14 residues. DNA for the CDR3: TGTGCCAGCAGCTTAGGTATTGGTGGTCAGCCCCAGCATTTT. It encodes CASSLGIGGQPQHF.

The rearrangement joins TRBV7-9 to TRBJ2-5; D unresolved. In germline, CDR1 is SEHNR, CDR2 FQNEAQ (reference sequence). CDR3 size: 12 residues. V was cut by 1 base and J by 8 bases, with 8 bases left in between. The CDR3 DNA follows: TGTGCCAGCAGCTTAGAAGGGAATACCCAGTACTTC. It encodes CASSLEGNTQYF.

This clonotype was recorded a few times. CDR3 sequence (DNA): TGCAGCGTTGTCCCGGACAACGCGAACACCGGGGAGCTGTTTTTT. This encodes CSVVPDNANTGELFF. The chain uses TRBV29-1 and TRBJ2-2, with a tentative D call TRBD1 (5 bases). The V end lost 4 bases, the J end lost 0 bases, and 12 bases lay between the germline ends. The CDR3 has 15 residues. Germline V gene data show CDR1 as SQVTM and CDR2 as ANQGSEA.

J is TRBJ2-5 and V is TRBV12-3 or TRBV12-4; 11 positions match TRBD2. Trimming cost V 1 base and J 5 bases; bases outside gene matches: 12. This CDR3 comprises 18 residues. Written as DNA, the CDR3 is TGTGCCAGCAGTTTAGGGGTCGCTAGCGGGGGGCCGTGGGAGACCCAGTACTTC. As protein: CASSLGVASGGPWETQYF.

This clonotype was counted many times. The genes are TRBV10-3 and TRBJ1-1; perhaps TRBD1 as D (5 bases). This CDR3 has 13 residues. Germline V gene sequence: CDR1 ENHRY, CDR2 SYGVKD. Trimming removed 10 bases at V and 0 bases at J, with 12 bases between. The CDR3 sequence: CATTGGMNTEAFF. As DNA, the CDR3 is TGTGCCACTACGGGGGGGATGAACACTGAAGCTTTCTTT.

In its sample, this clonotype was seen a few times. The rearrangement uses TRBV10-3 and TRBJ2-2, with unresolved D. The CDR3 totals 11 residues. CDR1 ENHRY and CDR2 SYGVKD come from the germline V gene. V was trimmed by 10 bases and J by 7 bases, leaving 10 bases between them. The CDR3 nucleotides read TGTGCCACCGGGCGAAACGGGGAGCTGTTTTTT. This encodes CATGRNGELFF.

This clonotype was detected only a few times. The CDR3 DNA reads TGCAGTGTTACCATAGCGGGAGATGAGCAGTACTTC. Amino acid sequence: CSVTIAGDEQYF. V and J are TRBV20-1 and TRBJ2-7; TRBD2 aligns across 9 bases. Germline CDR1 reads DFQATT; CDR2 reads SNEGSKA (reference sequence). The V segment lost 7 bases and the J segment 7 bases; nucleotides outside the gene matches: 8. The CDR3 contains 12 residues.

This clonotype turned up a few times. V gene TRBV12-3 or TRBV12-4 combines with J gene TRBJ1-5; possible D gene TRBD1, 5 bases. Between the trimmed V and J ends, which lost 6 bases and 1 base, there was a span of 13 bases. This CDR3 contains 15 residues. The CDR3 region has the DNA TGTGCCAGCAGCCTTTACGGGGGGAGCAATCAGCCCCAGCATTTT. Encoded protein: CASSLYGGSNQPQHF.

The rearrangement joins TRBV7-2 to TRBJ2-7; D ambiguous. This CDR3 spans 15 amino acids. Trimming took 1 base from V and 7 from J, leaving 17 bases between them. The germline gives CDR1 SGHTA, CDR2 FQGNSA. The CDR3 nucleotides read TGTGCCAGCAGCTTAGAGCATACCACCCTTCGGGAGCAGTACTTC. Translated, it gives CASSLEHTTLREQYF. The whole variable domain, filled in from reference TRBV7-2 and TRBJ2-7, reads GAGVSQSPSNKVTEKGKDVELRCDPISGHTALYWYRQSLGQGLEFLIYFQGNSAPDKSGLPSDRFSAERTGGSVSTLTIQRTQQEDSAVYLCASSLEHTTLREQYFGPGTRLTVT.

This clonotype was counted between two and nine times. This chain uses TRBV18 with TRBJ2-1, with TRBD1 matching 7 bases. The germline CDR1 and CDR2 sequences are KGHSH and LQKENI. This CDR3 comprises 16 residues. Trimming removed 3 bases from V and 6 bases from J; junction bases left unmatched: 11. The CDR3 sequence is CASSPWRRGGRNEQFF. CDR3 sequence (DNA): TGTGCCAGCTCACCCTGGCGAAGAGGGGGCCGCAATGAGCAGTTCTTC.

This clonotype has more than one count but fewer than ten. The gene calls are TRBV6-1 and TRBJ2-1; 10 nucleotides line up with TRBD1. Germline CDR1 and CDR2: MNHNS and SASEGT. The CDR3 contains 14 residues. Unmatched junction bases numbered 9, after V lost 7 bases and J lost 9 bases. This CDR3 is CASIWTGGRVEQFF. The DNA for the CDR3 is TGTGCCAGCATCTGGACAGGGGGAAGGGTTGAGCAGTTCTTC.

This clonotype was seen only a few times. The chain uses TRBV7-2 and TRBJ2-7; D is ambiguous. The CDR3 totals 15 residues. V lost 2 bases and J lost 0, with 11 bases in between. Germline values: CDR1 SGHTA, CDR2 FQGNSA. The DNA of the CDR3 is TGTGCCAGCAGCTTATACAGAGTAACCTCCTACGAGCAGTACTTC. Protein sequence: CASSLYRVTSYEQYF.

This sequence joins TRBV2 and TRBJ1-5, with unresolved D. V dropped 4 bases and J dropped 1 base, with 14 bases sitting between them. The CDR3 has 16 amino acids. The germline gives CDR1 SNHLY, CDR2 FYNNEI. The CDR3 nucleotides read TGTGCCAGCAGTGCAAGCCAATTGGGAAGCAATCAGCCCCAGCATTTT. Its protein is CASSASQLGSNQPQHF.

A few counts support this clonotype. V gene TRBV20-1 combines with J gene TRBJ2-5; no reliable D call. The CDR3 loop spans 11 amino acids. Trimming pared 5 bases from V and 3 bases from J, leaving 7 bases between. CDR1 is DFQATT and CDR2 is SNEGSKA in the germline V gene (reference sequence). CDR3 in DNA: TGCAGTGCTCTAAGGGAAGAGACCCAGTACTTC. Protein sequence: CSALREETQYF.

This clonotype was counted between two and nine times. The J gene is TRBJ1-6, the V gene TRBV27; tentative D call: TRBD1 (6 bases). This CDR3 is 14 amino acids long. Trimming stripped 2 bases from V and 10 bases from J, with 12 bases between. CDR1 and CDR2 from the germline V gene are MNHEY and SMNVEV (reference sequence). CDR3 residues: CASSLRQGRSPLHF. The CDR3 coding sequence is TGTGCCAGCAGTTTAAGGCAGGGGAGATCACCCCTCCACTTT.

This clonotype was seen only a few times. J is TRBJ2-3 and V is TRBV5-1; the match to TRBD1 covers 8 bases. With 1 base clipped from V and 5 bases from J, the junction kept 6 bases outside the gene matches. CDR3 length: 15 residues. The V gene's germline CDR1 is SGHRS and CDR2 YFSETQ. CDR3 in DNA: TGCGCCAGCAGCTTGACACAGGGGGGCGGAGATACGCAGTATTTT. It translates to CASSLTQGGGDTQYF.

This clonotype was picked up a small number of times. The rearrangement uses TRBV27 and TRBJ2-2; D is perhaps TRBD2 (5 bases). From germline, CDR1 is MNHEY and CDR2 SMNVEV (reference sequence). Trimming took 8 bases from V and 9 from J, leaving 10 bases between them. The CDR3 is 11 residues long. CDR3 residues: CASREGRELFF. CDR3 coding DNA: TGTGCCAGCCGTGAGGGCAGGGAGCTGTTTTTT.

This clonotype has more than one count but fewer than ten. This chain joins TRBV27 and TRBJ2-3, with D perhaps matching TRBD1 or TRBD2 (5 bases each). From germline, CDR1 is MNHEY and CDR2 SMNVEV (reference sequence). V shed 5 bases and J shed 1 base, with 19 bases lying between them. This CDR3 comprises 17 residues. The CDR3 coding sequence is TGTGCCAGCAGTACAAATCGACCGGGACCAGGCACAGATACGCAGTATTTT. Translation gives CASSTNRPGPGTDTQYF.

This clonotype was counted a few times. V gene TRBV20-1 combines with J gene TRBJ2-2; 10 nucleotides line up with TRBD1. The CDR3 is 17 amino acids. V dropped 1 base and J dropped 7; count of bases not matched to a gene: 12. The germline V gene encodes CDR1 DFQATT and CDR2 SNEGSKA (reference sequence). CDR3 sequence: CSARATRQGAWGGELFF. The CDR3, as DNA: TGCAGTGCTAGAGCGACGAGACAGGGGGCCTGGGGCGGGGAGCTGTTTTTT.

This chain links TRBV12-3 or TRBV12-4 with TRBJ1-2, with D tentatively TRBD1 (5 bases). Trimming cost V 3 bases and J 1 base, with 18 bases left between them. The CDR3 totals 17 residues. The CDR3 here is CASSFWGRANFNYGYTF. CDR3 sequence (DNA): TGTGCCAGCAGTTTCTGGGGCAGGGCGAATTTTAACTATGGCTACACCTTC.

This chain links TRBV12-3 or TRBV12-4 with TRBJ1-4; D remains ambiguous. V lost 3 bases, J lost 12 bases, and 11 bases lay in between. The CDR3 is 12 amino acids. DNA for the CDR3: TGTGCCAGCAGTTTCGGGTTTATTCAACTGTTTTTT. Its translation: CASSFGFIQLFF.